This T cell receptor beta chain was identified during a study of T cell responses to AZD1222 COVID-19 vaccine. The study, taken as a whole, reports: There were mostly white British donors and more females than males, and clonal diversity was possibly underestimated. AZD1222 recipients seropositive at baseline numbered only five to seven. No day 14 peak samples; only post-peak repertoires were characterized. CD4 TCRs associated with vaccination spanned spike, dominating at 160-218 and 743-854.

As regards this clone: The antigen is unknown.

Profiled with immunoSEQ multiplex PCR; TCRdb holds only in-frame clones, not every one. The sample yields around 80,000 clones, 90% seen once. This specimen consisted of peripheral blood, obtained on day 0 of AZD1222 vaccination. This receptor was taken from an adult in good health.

CDR3 DNA: TGTGCCAGCAGTTTACGGGGTGGCTACACCTTC. Translation: CASSLRGGYTF. The chain links TRBV28 to TRBJ1-2; D remains ambiguous. V dropped 2 bases and J dropped 7 bases, with 5 bases sitting between them. This CDR3 is 11 amino acids long. Per germline, CDR1 MDHEN and CDR2 SYDVKM.